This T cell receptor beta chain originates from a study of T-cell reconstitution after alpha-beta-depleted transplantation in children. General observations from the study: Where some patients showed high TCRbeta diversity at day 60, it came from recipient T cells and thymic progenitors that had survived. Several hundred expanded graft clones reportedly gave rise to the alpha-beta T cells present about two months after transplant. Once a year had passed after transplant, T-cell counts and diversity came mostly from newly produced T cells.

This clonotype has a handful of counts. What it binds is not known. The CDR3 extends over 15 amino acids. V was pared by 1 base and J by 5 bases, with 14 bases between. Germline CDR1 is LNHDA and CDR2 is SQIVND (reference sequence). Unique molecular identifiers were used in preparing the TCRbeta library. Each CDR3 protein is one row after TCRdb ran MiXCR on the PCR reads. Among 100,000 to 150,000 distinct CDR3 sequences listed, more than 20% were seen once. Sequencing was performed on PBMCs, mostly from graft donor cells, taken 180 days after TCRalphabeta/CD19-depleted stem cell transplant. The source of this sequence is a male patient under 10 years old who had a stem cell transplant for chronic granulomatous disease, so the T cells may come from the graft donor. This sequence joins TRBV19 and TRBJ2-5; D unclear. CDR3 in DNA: TGTGCCAGTAGTATAGGTTTTAGTGGAGCGGAGACCCAGTACTTC. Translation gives CASSIGFSGAETQYF. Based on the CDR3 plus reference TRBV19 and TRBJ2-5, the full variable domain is DGGITQSPKYLFRKEGQNVTLSCEQNLNHDAMYWYRQDPGQGLRLIYYSQIVNDFQKGDIAEGYSVSREKKESFPLTVTSAQKNPTAFYLCASSIGFSGAETQYFGPGTRLLVL.